The next 19 T cell receptor beta chains were all read from a single sample in a study of T-cell memory formation after mild COVID-19. TCRdb independently ran MiXCR on the 5' RACE reads; one entry per CDR3 protein. The table records around 510,000 distinct CDR3 sequences, less than 25% of them present only once. The sequencing input was PBMCs or a T cell subset sorted from them (not recorded which). The receptors come from an adult woman who had mild COVID-19 (a few samples of this study predate the infection). Cell type and time point are not known.

This clonotype turned up a few times. The J gene is TRBJ2-7, the V gene TRBV15; D perhaps matches TRBD1 (6 bases). The CDR3 consists of 15 residues. Trimming cost V 5 bases and J 0 bases, with 14 bases left between them. Germline V lookup: CDR1 LNHNV, CDR2 YYDKDF (reference sequence). The CDR3 DNA reads TGTGCCACCAGCTTTACGACAGGTCCCTCCTACGAGCAGTACTTC. Translated: CATSFTTGPSYEQYF.

The gene calls are TRBV5-5 and TRBJ1-1; D call uncertain. Germline-derived CDR1 and CDR2 are SGHKS and YYEKEE (reference sequence). The V end lost 0 bases, the J end lost 8 bases, and 17 bases lay between the germline ends. CDR3 length: 15 residues. The CDR3 spells CASSLVRQPTVEAFF. In nucleotides, the CDR3 is TGTGCCAGCAGCTTGGTGCGGCAGCCAACGGTAGAAGCTTTCTTT.

This clonotype has only a few counts. The chain is built from TRBV5-1 and TRBJ1-2; 9 bases map to TRBD1. Germline CDR1 SGHRS, CDR2 YFSETQ. The CDR3 totals 16 residues. After removal of 2 bases from V and 7 bases from J, the junction contained 12 bases not matched to a gene. The CDR3 DNA follows: TGCGCCAGCAGCTTCAACCCCGGGACAGGGACACTTGGCTACACCTTC. It translates to CASSFNPGTGTLGYTF.

This clonotype was counted between two and nine times. The chain has TRBV14 and TRBJ2-3; 11 positions agree with TRBD2. From germline, CDR1 is SGHDN and CDR2 FVKESK. The junction had 5 bases not matched to a gene; V was cut back by 5 bases and J by 1 base. This CDR3 contains 16 residues. CDR3: CASSFETSGGTDTQYF. CDR3 nucleotide sequence: TGTGCCAGCAGCTTCGAGACTAGCGGGGGCACAGATACGCAGTATTTT. Complete variable domain (other parts from reference TRBV14 and TRBJ2-3): EAGVTQFPSHSVIEKGQTVTLRCDPISGHDNLYWYRRVMGKEIKFLLHFVKESKQDESGMPNNRFLAERTGGTYSTLKVQPAELEDSGVYFCASSFETSGGTDTQYFGPGTRLTVL.

This clonotype was observed a few times. This chain links TRBV7-9 with TRBJ1-2; tentatively, D is TRBD1 (5 bases). The CDR3 spans 13 residues. V was trimmed by 0 bases and J by 4 bases, leaving 6 bases between them. Germline CDR1 SEHNR, CDR2 FQNEAQ (reference sequence). The CDR3 loop reads CASSLARVYGYTF. The CDR3 nucleotides read TGTGCCAGCAGCTTAGCCAGGGTCTATGGCTACACCTTC.

This clonotype was detected a few times. The gene calls are TRBV5-1 and TRBJ2-1; 7 bases are shared with TRBD2. The CDR3 consists of 17 residues. Losses at the gene ends were 0 bases for V and 0 bases for J; bases not matched to a gene: 6. Looked up from germline, CDR1 is SGHRS and CDR2 is YFSETQ. The CDR3 sequence: CASSLDPGTNSYNEQFF. The CDR3 DNA follows: TGCGCCAGCAGCTTGGACCCCGGGACTAACTCCTACAATGAGCAGTTCTTC.

The chain carries TRBV29-1 and TRBJ2-1; weak D call: TRBD2 (6 bases). Trimming pared 4 bases from V and 4 bases from J, leaving 14 bases between. CDR3 length equals 14 residues. The germline CDR1 and CDR2 sequences are SQVTM and ANQGSEA. DNA for the CDR3: TGCAGCGTTGGGGCGGGAAATTTATACAATGAGCAGTTCTTC. Translation gives CSVGAGNLYNEQFF.

V is TRBV12-3 or TRBV12-4 and J is TRBJ1-1, with a tentative D call TRBD1 (5 bases). The CDR3 has 15 residues. V was pared by 6 bases and J by 3 bases, with 17 bases between. CDR3 coding DNA: TGTGCCAGCAGCGCGTGGGGGAAGCGTGACACTGAAGCTTTCTTT. Its translation is CASSAWGKRDTEAFF.

The CDR3 DNA reads TGTGCCACCAGTGACACCAACAGGGGGGAGACCCAGTACTTC. Amino acid sequence: CATSDTNRGETQYF. V and J are TRBV24-1 and TRBJ2-5, with 8 nucleotides matching TRBD1. Germline V CDR1 and CDR2: KGHDR, SFDVKD. With 4 bases clipped from V and 5 bases from J, the junction kept 5 bases outside the gene matches. The CDR3 contains 14 residues.

The V gene is TRBV7-8, the J gene TRBJ2-1, with 7 nucleotides matching TRBD1. The CDR3 contains 16 residues. Unmatched junction bases numbered 9, after V lost 4 bases and J lost 3 bases. Germline V gene data show CDR1 as SGHVS and CDR2 as FQNEAQ. CDR3 amino acids: CASSSSAGGIYNEQFF. The CDR3 nucleotides read TGTGCCAGCAGCTCCTCCGCAGGGGGTATCTACAATGAGCAGTTCTTC.

This clonotype was seen a handful of times. This chain uses TRBV4-1 with TRBJ1-1, with D perhaps matching TRBD1 (5 bases). The CDR3 is 14 amino acids. V was pared by 0 bases and J by 5 bases, with 10 bases between. Germline V lookup: CDR1 MGHRA, CDR2 YSYEKL. CDR3 loop: CASSQEGGRTEAFF. DNA of the CDR3: TGCGCCAGCAGCCAAGAGGGGGGTAGGACTGAAGCTTTCTTT.

In this sample, this clonotype turned up a few times. The rearrangement uses TRBV7-3 and TRBJ2-1, with D possibly being TRBD2 (5 bases). Germline assignment: CDR1 SGHTA and CDR2 FQGTGA. The CDR3 is 16 amino acids. With 5 bases removed from V and 0 bases from J, the gap between germline ends came to 14 bases. DNA of the CDR3: TGTGCCAGCAGCAACGGACTGGCAAGCTCCTACAATGAGCAGTTCTTC. Amino acid sequence: CASSNGLASSYNEQFF.

The chain links TRBV9 to TRBJ2-1, with D unclear. V shed 6 bases and J shed 0 bases, with 16 bases lying between them. The CDR3 has 16 amino acids. CDR1 and CDR2 (germline): SGDLS, YYNGEE. CDR3: CASTPSGQSSYNEQFF. In nucleotides, the CDR3 is TGTGCCAGCACCCCATCGGGTCAAAGCTCCTACAATGAGCAGTTCTTC.

This clonotype came up a few times. The chain joins TRBV30 to TRBJ2-1, with TRBD2 matching 8 bases. The CDR3 runs 15 residues. The germline V gene has CDR1 GTSNPN and CDR2 SVGIG (reference sequence). V dropped 4 bases and J dropped 6; count of bases not matched to a gene: 11. Written as DNA, the CDR3 is TGTGCCTGGAAAGGAATTGGCGGGAGGAGCAATGAGCAGTTCTTC. It codes for CAWKGIGGRSNEQFF.

This clonotype has only a few counts. V is TRBV10-3 and J is TRBJ1-2; D not resolved. This CDR3 region has 15 residues. The ends were cut back, 3 bases at V and 2 bases at J, with 13 bases in the middle. The germline V gene has CDR1 ENHRY and CDR2 SYGVKD. CDR3 nucleotides: TGTGCCATCAGTGATATTGTCTGGCAGAACTATGGCTACACCTTC. Protein sequence: CAISDIVWQNYGYTF.

This clonotype was detected only a few times. This chain uses TRBV6-6 with TRBJ2-7; the D gene is possibly TRBD2 (5 bases). Trimming stripped 6 bases from V and 3 bases from J, with 12 bases between. This CDR3 contains 13 residues. The germline V gene encodes CDR1 MNHNY and CDR2 SVGAGI (reference sequence). CDR3 in amino acids: CASRSGGGYEQYF. In DNA form, the CDR3 reads TGTGCCAGCAGAAGCGGAGGAGGCTACGAGCAGTACTTC.

This clonotype appeared a few times. This chain's CDR3 is CASSSAPLNYGYTF. CDR3 nucleotide sequence: TGTGCCAGCAGTTCGGCCCCTCTTAACTATGGCTACACCTTC. The chain employs TRBV6-5 and TRBJ1-2; D remains ambiguous. In germline, CDR1 is MNHEY, CDR2 SVGAGI. Trimming took 4 bases from V and 1 from J, leaving 10 bases between them. This CDR3 comprises 14 residues.

In nucleotides, the CDR3 is TGTGCCAGCACTCCTGGCCGGCGGGGGAATGAGCAGTTCTTC. Its protein is CASTPGRRGNEQFF. The chain couples TRBV12-3 or TRBV12-4 to TRBJ2-1; TRBD2 matches 7 bases. The CDR3 loop spans 14 amino acids. With 7 bases clipped from V and 7 bases from J, the junction kept 10 bases outside the gene matches.

The chain has TRBV7-9 and TRBJ1-1, with D possibly TRBD1 on 5 matching bases. Trimming left V 3 bases short and J 10 bases short, with 12 bases between. CDR3 length equals 12 residues. The V gene's germline CDR1 is SEHNR and CDR2 FQNEAQ (reference sequence). The CDR3 protein is CASSLQGRAAFF. CDR3 coding DNA: TGTGCCAGCAGCTTGCAGGGACGAGCAGCTTTCTTT.